This TCR beta chain is drawn from a study of shared T cell receptors in the human thymus. The CDR3 is made up of 13 amino acids. In germline, CDR1 is SQVTM, CDR2 ANQGSEA. J was trimmed by 4 bases and V by 3 bases; bases with no gene match: 6. Libraries were prepared by immunoSEQ multiplex PCR; TCRdb keeps only in-frame clonotypes and omits some of them. The repertoire holds approximately 730,000 clones, with roughly 85% as singletons. The same sample was also used in a study of human thymus T cells. That paper adds: Healthy Finnish infants undergoing corrective surgery for congenital heart defects provided the donor material. Resected material from corrective heart surgery provided the thymus tissue analysed. Among unrelated individuals, related research reported thymic repertoires that overlapped highly.

The chain employs TRBV29-1 and TRBJ2-7, with 7 nucleotides matching TRBD1. Sequencing used thymocytes. This TCR was sampled from a girl in the first two years of life with a congenital heart defect. CDR3: CSVESGTEYEQYF. CDR3 nucleotide sequence: TGCAGCGTTGAGAGTGGGACAGAGTACGAGCAGTACTTC.